A single count supports the clone carrying this T cell receptor (beta chain). What it binds is unknown. The record originates from a study of CD8 T cells in Susac syndrome. Notes on the study in general: As the study acknowledged, the number of individuals in its TCR sequencing and HLA analysis was relatively small.

V gave up 3 bases and J gave up 2 bases, with 3 bases separating them. Looked up from germline, CDR1 is SGHTA and CDR2 is FQGNSA. This CDR3 contains 12 residues. CD8+ and CD4+ T cells from blood underwent TCR beta sequencing, which was carried out in a high-throughput format. Negative isolation yielded the CD8+ and CD4+ T cells, while FACS enriched the TEMRA cells. An input of roughly 0.5 to 1 ug of RNA was subjected to reverse transcription using random hexamers. With immunoSEQ multiplex PCR, TCR beta CDR3 was amplified across 54 Vbeta and 13 Jbeta. TCRdb analysed the immunoSEQ multiplex PCR reads with MiXCR anew, one entry per CDR3 protein. Of about 130,000 distinct CDR3 sequences in the sample, about 94% were seen once.

Material: CD4+ T cells from PBMCs. The sequence was collected from a human donor in good health. The gene calls are TRBV7-2 and TRBJ2-3; D is unresolved. The CDR3 reads CASSFYTDTQYF. In DNA, the CDR3 is TGTGCCAGCAGCTTTTACACAGATACGCAGTATTTT.